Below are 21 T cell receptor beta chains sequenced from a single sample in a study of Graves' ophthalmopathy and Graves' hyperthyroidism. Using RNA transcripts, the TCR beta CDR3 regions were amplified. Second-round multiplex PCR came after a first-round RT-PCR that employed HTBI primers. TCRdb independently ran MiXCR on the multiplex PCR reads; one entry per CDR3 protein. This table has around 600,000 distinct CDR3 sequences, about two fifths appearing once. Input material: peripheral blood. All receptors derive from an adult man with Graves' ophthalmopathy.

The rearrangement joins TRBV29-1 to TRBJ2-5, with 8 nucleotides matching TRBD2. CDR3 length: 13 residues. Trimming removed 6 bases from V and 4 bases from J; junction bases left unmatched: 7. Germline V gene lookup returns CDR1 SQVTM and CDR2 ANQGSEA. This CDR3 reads CSVGGAPGETQYF. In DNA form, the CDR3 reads TGCAGCGTCGGGGGGGCCCCAGGAGAGACCCAGTACTTC.

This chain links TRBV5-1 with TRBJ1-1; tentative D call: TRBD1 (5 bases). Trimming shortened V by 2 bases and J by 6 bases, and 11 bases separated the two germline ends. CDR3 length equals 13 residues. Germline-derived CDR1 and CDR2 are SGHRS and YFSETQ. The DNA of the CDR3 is TGCGCCAGCAGCTTCACCCCGGGGGCTGAAGCTTTCTTT. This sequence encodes CASSFTPGAEAFF.

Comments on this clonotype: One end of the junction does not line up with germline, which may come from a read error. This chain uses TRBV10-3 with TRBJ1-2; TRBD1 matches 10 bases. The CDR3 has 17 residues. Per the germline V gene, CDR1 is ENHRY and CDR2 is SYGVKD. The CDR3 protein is CASSRPGQGTYHYGYTF. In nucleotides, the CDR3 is TGTGCCAGCAGTCGTCCGGGACAGGGGACTTATCACTATGGCTACACCTTC.

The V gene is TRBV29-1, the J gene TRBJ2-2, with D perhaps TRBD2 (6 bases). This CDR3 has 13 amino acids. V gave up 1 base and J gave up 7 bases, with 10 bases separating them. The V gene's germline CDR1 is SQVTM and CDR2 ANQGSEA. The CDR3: CSVEVGGHGELFF. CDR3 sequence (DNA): TGCAGCGTTGAAGTCGGGGGTCACGGGGAGCTGTTTTTT.

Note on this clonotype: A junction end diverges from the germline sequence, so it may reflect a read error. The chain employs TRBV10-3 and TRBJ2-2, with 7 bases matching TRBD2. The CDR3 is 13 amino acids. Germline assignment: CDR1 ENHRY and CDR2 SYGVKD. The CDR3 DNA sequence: TGTGCCATCGGTGATCGGACTAGCGGGGAGCTGTTTTTT. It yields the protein CAIGDRTSGELFF.

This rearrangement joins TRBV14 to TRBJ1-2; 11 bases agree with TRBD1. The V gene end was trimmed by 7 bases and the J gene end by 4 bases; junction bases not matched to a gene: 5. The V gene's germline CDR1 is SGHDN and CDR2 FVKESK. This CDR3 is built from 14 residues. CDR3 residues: CASNPGQGAYGYTF. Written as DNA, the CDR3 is TGTGCCAGCAACCCAGGACAGGGGGCCTATGGCTACACCTTC.

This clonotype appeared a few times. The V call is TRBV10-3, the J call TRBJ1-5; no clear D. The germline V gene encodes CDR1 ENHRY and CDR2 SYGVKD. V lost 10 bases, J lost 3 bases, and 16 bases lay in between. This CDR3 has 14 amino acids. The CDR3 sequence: CASSPSRFNQPQHF. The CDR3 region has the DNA TGTGCCAGCTCCCCAAGTCGGTTCAATCAGCCCCAGCATTTT.

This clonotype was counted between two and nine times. CDR3 sequence: CASSEFGGLNNQPQHF. CDR3 bases: TGTGCCAGCAGTGAATTCGGGGGGCTAAACAATCAGCCCCAGCATTTT. The J gene is TRBJ1-5, the V gene TRBV2; D possibly corresponds to TRBD1 (6 bases). The CDR3 has 16 residues. CDR1 and CDR2 from the germline V gene are SNHLY and FYNNEI. With 2 bases removed from V and 3 bases from J, the gap between germline ends came to 14 bases. Based on the CDR3 plus reference TRBV2 and TRBJ1-5, the full variable domain is EPEVTQTPSHQVTQMGQEVILRCVPISNHLYFYWYRQILGQKVEFLVSFYNNEISEKSEIFDDQFSVERPDGSNFTLKIRSTKLEDSAMYFCASSEFGGLNNQPQHFGDGTRLSIL.

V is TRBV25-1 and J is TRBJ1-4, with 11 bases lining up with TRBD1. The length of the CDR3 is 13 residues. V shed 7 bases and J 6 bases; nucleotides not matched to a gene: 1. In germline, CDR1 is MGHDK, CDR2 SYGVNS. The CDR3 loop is CASMGQGDEKLFF. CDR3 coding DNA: TGTGCCAGCATGGGACAGGGGGATGAAAAACTGTTTTTT.

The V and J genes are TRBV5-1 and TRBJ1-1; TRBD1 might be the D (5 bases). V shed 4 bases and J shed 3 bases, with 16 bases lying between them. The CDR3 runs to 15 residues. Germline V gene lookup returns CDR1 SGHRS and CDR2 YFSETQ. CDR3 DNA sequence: TGCGCCAGCAGCGCCGTGACAGAATCTTACACTGAAGCTTTCTTT. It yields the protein CASSAVTESYTEAFF.

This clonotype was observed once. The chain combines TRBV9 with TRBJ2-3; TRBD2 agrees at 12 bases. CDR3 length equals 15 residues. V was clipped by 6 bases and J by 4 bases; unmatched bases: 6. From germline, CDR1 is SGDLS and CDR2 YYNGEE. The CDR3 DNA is TGTGCCAGCACCAGGACTAGCGGGATCTCAGATACGCAGTATTTT. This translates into CASTRTSGISDTQYF.

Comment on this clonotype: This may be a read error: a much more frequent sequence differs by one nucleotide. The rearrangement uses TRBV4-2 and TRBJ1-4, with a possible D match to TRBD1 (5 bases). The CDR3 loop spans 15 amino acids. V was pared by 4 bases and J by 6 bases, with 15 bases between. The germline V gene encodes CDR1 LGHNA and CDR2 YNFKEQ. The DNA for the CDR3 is TGTGCCAGCAGCCGTCGGGCAGGGACGGATGAAAAACTGTTTTTT. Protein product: CASSRRAGTDEKLFF.

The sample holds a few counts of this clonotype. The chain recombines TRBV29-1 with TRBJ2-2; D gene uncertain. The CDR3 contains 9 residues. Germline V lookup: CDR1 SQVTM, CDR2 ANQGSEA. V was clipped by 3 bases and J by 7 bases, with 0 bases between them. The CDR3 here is CSVDGELFF. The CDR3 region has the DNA TGCAGCGTTGACGGGGAGCTGTTTTTT.

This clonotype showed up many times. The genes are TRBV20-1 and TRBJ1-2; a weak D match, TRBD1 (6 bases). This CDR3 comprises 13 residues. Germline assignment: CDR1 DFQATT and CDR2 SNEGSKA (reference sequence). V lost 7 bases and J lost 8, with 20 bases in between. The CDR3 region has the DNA TGCAGTGGAGATACAGGGCCTCAGGACGGCTACACCTTC. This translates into CSGDTGPQDGYTF.

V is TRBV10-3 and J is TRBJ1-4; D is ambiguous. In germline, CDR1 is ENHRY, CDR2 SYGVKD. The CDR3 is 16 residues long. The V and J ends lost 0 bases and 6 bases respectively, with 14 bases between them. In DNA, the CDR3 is TGTGCCATCAGTGAGTCAGCCGGGCGGGAGCATGAAAAACTGTTTTTT. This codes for CAISESAGREHEKLFF.

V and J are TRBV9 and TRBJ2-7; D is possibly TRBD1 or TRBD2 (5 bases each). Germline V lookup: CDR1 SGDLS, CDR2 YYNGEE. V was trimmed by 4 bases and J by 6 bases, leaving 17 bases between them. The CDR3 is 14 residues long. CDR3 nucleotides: TGTGCCAGCAGCCTCTCCGGGACCGCGGGCGAGCAGTACTTC. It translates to CASSLSGTAGEQYF. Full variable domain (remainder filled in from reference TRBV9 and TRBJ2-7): DSGVTQTPKHLITATGQRVTLRCSPRSGDLSVYWYQQSLDQGLQFLIQYYNGEERAKGNILERFSAQQFPDLHSELNLSSLELGDSALYFCASSLSGTAGEQYFGPGTRLTVT.

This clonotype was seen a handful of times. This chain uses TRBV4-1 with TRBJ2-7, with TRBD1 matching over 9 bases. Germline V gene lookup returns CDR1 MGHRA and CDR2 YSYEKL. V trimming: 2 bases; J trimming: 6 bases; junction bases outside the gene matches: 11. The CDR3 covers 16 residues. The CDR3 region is CASSQQTRDRAGEQYF. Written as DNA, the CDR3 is TGCGCCAGCAGCCAACAGACCCGGGACAGGGCCGGCGAGCAGTACTTC.

DNA for the CDR3: TGTGCCAGCATTAACCAGGGGCGGAACACCATATATTTT. It yields the protein CASINQGRNTIYF. V gene TRBV6-1 combines with J gene TRBJ1-3, with TRBD1 as a possible D gene (6 bases). V was cut by 7 bases and J by 7 bases, with 14 bases left in between. CDR3 size: 13 residues. Per the germline V gene, CDR1 is MNHNS and CDR2 is SASEGT.

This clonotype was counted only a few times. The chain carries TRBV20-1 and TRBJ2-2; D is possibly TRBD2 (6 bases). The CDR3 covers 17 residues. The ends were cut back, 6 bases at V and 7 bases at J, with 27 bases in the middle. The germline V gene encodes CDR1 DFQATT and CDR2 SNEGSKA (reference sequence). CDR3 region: CSATKSGLSTRDGELFF. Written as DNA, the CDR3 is TGCAGTGCCACTAAGAGTGGACTATCTACTAGAGACGGGGAGCTGTTTTTT.

This CDR3 is CAIRERGAQYF. The CDR3 nucleotides are TGTGCCATCAGAGAGAGAGGGGCCCAGTACTTC. The J gene is TRBJ2-5, the V gene TRBV10-3; D may be TRBD1 or TRBD2 (5 bases each). The V gene lost 6 bases and the J gene lost 9 bases, with 11 bases spanning the gap. Germline values: CDR1 ENHRY, CDR2 SYGVKD. The CDR3 extends over 11 amino acids.

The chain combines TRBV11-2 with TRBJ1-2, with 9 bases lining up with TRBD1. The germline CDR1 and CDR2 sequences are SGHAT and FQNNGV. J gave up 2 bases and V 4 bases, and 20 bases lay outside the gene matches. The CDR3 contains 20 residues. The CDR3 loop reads CASSSYNRYGTGKPNYGYTF. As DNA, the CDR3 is TGTGCCAGCAGCTCCTATAATAGATACGGGACAGGGAAGCCGAACTATGGCTACACCTTC. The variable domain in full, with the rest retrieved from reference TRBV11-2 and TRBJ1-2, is EAGVAQSPRYKIIEKRQSVAFWCNPISGHATLYWYQQILGQGPKLLIQFQNNGVVDDSQLPKDRFSAERLKGVDSTLKIQPAKLEDSAVYLCASSSYNRYGTGKPNYGYTFGSGTRLTVV.